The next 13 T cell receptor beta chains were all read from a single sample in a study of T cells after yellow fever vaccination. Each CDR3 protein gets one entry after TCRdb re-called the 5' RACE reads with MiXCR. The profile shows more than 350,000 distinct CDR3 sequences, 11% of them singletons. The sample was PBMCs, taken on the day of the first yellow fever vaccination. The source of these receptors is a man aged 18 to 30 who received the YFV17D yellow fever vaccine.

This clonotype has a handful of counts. The chain's CDR3 is CSVESGGNQPQHF. CDR3 DNA sequence: TGCAGCGTTGAATCAGGGGGCAATCAGCCCCAGCATTTT. The chain recombines TRBV29-1 with TRBJ1-5, with D perhaps TRBD1 (6 bases). Germline CDR1 is SQVTM and CDR2 is ANQGSEA. Trimming took 2 bases from V and 2 from J, leaving 7 bases between them. The CDR3 is made up of 13 amino acids.

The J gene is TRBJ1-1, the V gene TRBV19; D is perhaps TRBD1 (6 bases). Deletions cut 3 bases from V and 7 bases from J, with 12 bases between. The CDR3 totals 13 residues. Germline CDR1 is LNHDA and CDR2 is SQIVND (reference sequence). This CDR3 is CASSIGGLFEAFF. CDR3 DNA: TGTGCCAGTAGTATCGGGGGGCTTTTTGAAGCTTTCTTT.

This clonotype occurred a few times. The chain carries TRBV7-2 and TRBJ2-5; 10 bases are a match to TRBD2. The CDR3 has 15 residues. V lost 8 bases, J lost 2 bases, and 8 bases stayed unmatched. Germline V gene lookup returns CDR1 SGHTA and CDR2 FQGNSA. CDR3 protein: CASLSQRGGQETQYF. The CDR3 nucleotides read TGTGCCAGCTTGAGTCAGCGGGGGGGGCAAGAGACCCAGTACTTC.

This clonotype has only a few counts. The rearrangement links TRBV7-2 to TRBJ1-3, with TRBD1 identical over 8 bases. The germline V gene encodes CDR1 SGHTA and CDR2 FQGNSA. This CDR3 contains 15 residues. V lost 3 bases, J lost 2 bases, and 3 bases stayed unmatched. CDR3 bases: TGTGCCAGCAGCTTTCAGGGGGCGGCTGGAAACACCATATATTTT. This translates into CASSFQGAAGNTIYF.

The CDR3 region is CATSRGTGIPYEQYF. CDR3 nucleotide sequence: TGTGCCACCAGCAGAGGTACCGGGATCCCCTACGAGCAGTACTTC. This chain connects TRBV15 to TRBJ2-7; the D gene is possibly TRBD2 (5 bases). Germline lookup yields CDR1 LNHNV and CDR2 YYDKDF (reference sequence). V shed 1 base and J shed 2 bases, with 12 bases lying between them. This CDR3 spans 15 amino acids.

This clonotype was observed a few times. CDR3 amino acids: CASSYLGDSPTNYGYTF. The CDR3 DNA reads TGTGCCAGCAGTTACCTGGGGGACAGTCCTACTAACTATGGCTACACCTTC. The rearrangement joins TRBV6-2 or TRBV6-3 to TRBJ1-2, with 7 bases identical to TRBD1. The junction had 9 bases not matched to a gene; V was cut back by 2 bases and J by 0 bases. The CDR3 loop spans 17 amino acids. CDR1 MNHEY and CDR2 SVGEGT come from the germline V gene.

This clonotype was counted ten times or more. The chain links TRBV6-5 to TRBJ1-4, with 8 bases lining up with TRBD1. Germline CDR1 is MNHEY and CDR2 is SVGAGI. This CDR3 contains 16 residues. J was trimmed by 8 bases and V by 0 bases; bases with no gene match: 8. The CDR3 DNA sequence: TGTGCCAGCAGTTACTCCGCCGGGACAGGTGGCGAAAAACTGTTTTTT. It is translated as CASSYSAGTGGEKLFF.

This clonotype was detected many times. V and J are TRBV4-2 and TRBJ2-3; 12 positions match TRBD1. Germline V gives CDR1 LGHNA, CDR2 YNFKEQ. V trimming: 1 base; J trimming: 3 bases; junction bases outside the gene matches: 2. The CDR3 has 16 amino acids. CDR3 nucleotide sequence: TGTGCCAGCAGCCAAGGGGACAGGGGGCGGACAGATACGCAGTATTTT. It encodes CASSQGDRGRTDTQYF.

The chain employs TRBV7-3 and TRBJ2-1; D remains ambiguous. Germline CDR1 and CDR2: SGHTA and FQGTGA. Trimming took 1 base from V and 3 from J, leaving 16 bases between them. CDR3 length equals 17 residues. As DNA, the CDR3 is TGTGCCAGCAGCTTAAACGGCCCCCAGGCGGTCTACAATGAGCAGTTCTTC. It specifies CASSLNGPQAVYNEQFF. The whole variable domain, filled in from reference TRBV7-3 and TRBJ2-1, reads GAGVSQTPSNKVTEKGKYVELRCDPISGHTALYWYRQSLGQGPEFLIYFQGTGAADDSGLPNDRFFAVRPEGSVSTLKIQRTERGDSAVYLCASSLNGPQAVYNEQFFGPGTRLTVL.

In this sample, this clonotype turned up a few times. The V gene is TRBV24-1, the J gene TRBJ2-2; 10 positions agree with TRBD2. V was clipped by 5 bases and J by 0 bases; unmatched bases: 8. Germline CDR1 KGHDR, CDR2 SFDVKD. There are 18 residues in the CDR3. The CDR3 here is CATSGPLAGATNTGELFF. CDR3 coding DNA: TGTGCCACCAGTGGGCCTCTAGCGGGGGCTACGAACACCGGGGAGCTGTTTTTT.

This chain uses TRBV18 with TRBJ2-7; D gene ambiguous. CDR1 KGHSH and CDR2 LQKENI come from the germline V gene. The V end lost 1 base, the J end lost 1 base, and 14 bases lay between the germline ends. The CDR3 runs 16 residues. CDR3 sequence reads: CASSPRAVSNSYEQYV. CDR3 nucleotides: TGTGCCAGCTCACCACGGGCTGTTTCCAATTCCTACGAGCAGTACGTC.

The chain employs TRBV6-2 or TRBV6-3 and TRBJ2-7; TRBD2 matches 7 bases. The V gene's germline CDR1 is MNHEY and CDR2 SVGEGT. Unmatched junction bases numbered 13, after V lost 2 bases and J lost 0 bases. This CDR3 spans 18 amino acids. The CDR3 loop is CASSYPLASGRSSYEQYF. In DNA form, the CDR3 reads TGTGCCAGCAGTTACCCTCTTGCTAGCGGTCGAAGCTCCTACGAGCAGTACTTC.

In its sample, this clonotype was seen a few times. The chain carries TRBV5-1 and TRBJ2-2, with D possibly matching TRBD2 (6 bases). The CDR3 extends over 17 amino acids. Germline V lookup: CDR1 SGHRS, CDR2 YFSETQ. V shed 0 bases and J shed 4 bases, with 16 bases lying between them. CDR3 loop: CASSLAGGSGLTGELFF. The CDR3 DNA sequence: TGCGCCAGCAGCTTGGCCGGAGGTAGCGGCCTCACCGGGGAGCTGTTTTTT.